The next 19 T cell receptor beta chains were all read from a single sample in a study of blood T cell repertoires in COVID-19. Sequencing used immunoSEQ multiplex PCR; TCRdb keeps in-frame clones, though not all of them. The sample records 87,000 or so clones, less than 95% being singletons. The specimen sequenced was peripheral blood. The origin of the receptors is a man aged 18 to 30 with COVID-19, enrolled during active disease.

The chain combines TRBV28 with TRBJ2-1; D is undetermined. CDR3 length equals 12 residues. Trimming removed 2 bases at V and 9 bases at J, with 8 bases between. Looked up from germline, CDR1 is MDHEN and CDR2 is SYDVKM. The CDR3, as DNA: TGTGCCAGCAGTTTAGAACTTGGTGAGCAGTTCTTC. Amino acids: CASSLELGEQFF. Full variable domain (rest looked up from reference TRBV28 and TRBJ2-1): DVKVTQSSRYLVKRTGEKVFLECVQDMDHENMFWYRQDPGLGLRLIYFSYDVKMKEKGDIPEGYSVSREKKERFSLILESASTNQTSMYLCASSLELGEQFFGPGTRLTVL.

In nucleotides, the CDR3 is TGTGCCAGCAGTTTATTGGCGGGAGGGCAAAATACGCAGTATTTT. Its protein is CASSLLAGGQNTQYF. The rearrangement links TRBV27 to TRBJ2-3; 9 bases are a match to TRBD2. J lost 7 bases, V lost 1 base, and 6 bases had no gene match. The CDR3 sequence is 15 residues long. Germline CDR1 reads MNHEY; CDR2 reads SMNVEV (reference sequence).

The genes are TRBV11-2 and TRBJ2-3, with 9 bases that match TRBD2. The V segment lost 3 bases and the J segment 6 bases; nucleotides outside the gene matches: 7. CDR1 is SGHAT, CDR2 FQNNGV, per germline. The length of the CDR3 is 15 residues. As DNA, the CDR3 is TGTGCCAGCAGCTTTGGTAGCGCGGGAGGGGATACGCAGTATTTT. Residues: CASSFGSAGGDTQYF.

The V and J genes are TRBV7-3 and TRBJ2-2; weak D call: TRBD1 (5 bases). Germline assignment: CDR1 SGHTA and CDR2 FQGTGA. The CDR3 is 17 residues long. Trimming shortened V by 1 base and J by 1 base, and 13 bases separated the two germline ends. The CDR3 sequence: CASSLMAQGLNTGELFF. CDR3 sequence (DNA): TGTGCCAGCAGCTTAATGGCGCAGGGCCTGAACACCGGGGAGCTGTTTTTT. Combining the CDR3 with reference TRBV7-3 and TRBJ2-2 gives the whole variable domain GAGVSQTPSNKVTEKGKYVELRCDPISGHTALYWYRQSLGQGPEFLIYFQGTGAADDSGLPNDRFFAVRPEGSVSTLKIQRTERGDSAVYLCASSLMAQGLNTGELFFGEGSRLTVL.

The chain is built from TRBV7-2 and TRBJ1-6, with 9 bases identical to TRBD1. The CDR3 spans 16 residues. Trimming at V came to 5 bases and at J to 10 bases, leaving 12 bases not matched to a gene. Germline values: CDR1 SGHTA, CDR2 FQGNSA. CDR3 region: CASSLQTGGERSPLHF. For the CDR3, the DNA is TGTGCCAGCAGCCTACAGACAGGGGGAGAGCGATCACCCCTCCACTTT.

The chain recombines TRBV19 with TRBJ2-7; 13 bases agree with TRBD2. Germline assignment: CDR1 LNHDA and CDR2 SQIVND (reference sequence). The CDR3 length is 22 residues. The V and J ends lost 3 bases and 4 bases, in that order; junction bases with no gene match: 24. CDR3: CASSMKPPAPGLAGALVYEQYF. CDR3 bases: TGTGCCAGTAGTATGAAGCCCCCCGCCCCCGGACTAGCGGGAGCTCTGGTATACGAGCAGTACTTC.

The chain combines TRBV7-9 with TRBJ2-1; TRBD1 matches at 7 bases. V shed 5 bases, J shed 7 bases, and the junction held 20 bases outside the gene matches. Germline V gives CDR1 SEHNR, CDR2 FQNEAQ (reference sequence). CDR3 size: 18 residues. For the CDR3, the DNA is TGTGCCAGCAGCCCGGGTCTCATGGACTTAGCAGGGGGTAATGAGCAGTTCTTC. Translation: CASSPGLMDLAGGNEQFF.

The V and J genes are TRBV10-2 and TRBJ1-1; D unresolved. Deletions cut 4 bases from V and 0 bases from J, with 12 bases between. The CDR3 length is 15 residues. Germline values: CDR1 WSHSY, CDR2 SAAADI. The CDR3 is CASSGRMGMNTEAFF. CDR3 DNA: TGCGCCAGCAGTGGGAGGATGGGGATGAACACTGAAGCTTTCTTT.

This chain connects TRBV29-1 to TRBJ2-5; D is unclear. This CDR3 comprises 10 residues. V lost 4 bases to trimming and J lost 10 bases, with 10 bases between them. Germline CDR1 and CDR2: SQVTM and ANQGSEA. The CDR3 nucleotides read TGCAGCGTTGCAGTCCCCGACCAGTACTTC. The encoded protein is CSVAVPDQYF.

This chain uses TRBV28 with TRBJ1-1, with D perhaps matching TRBD1 (6 bases). The CDR3 spans 18 residues. Germline CDR1 is MDHEN and CDR2 is SYDVKM. V lost 2 bases and J 1 base, leaving 20 bases between the germline ends. CDR3 residues: CASSLLVSRAGQNTEAFF. DNA of the CDR3: TGTGCCAGCAGTTTACTAGTATCGCGAGCGGGACAGAACACTGAAGCTTTCTTT.

In its sample, this clone was seen once. The genes are TRBV11-3 and TRBJ2-3; tentative D call: TRBD2 (6 bases). Trimming stripped 5 bases from V and 6 bases from J, with 18 bases between. The CDR3 sequence is 15 residues long. Germline values: CDR1 SGHNT, CDR2 YENEEA. The CDR3 coding sequence is TGTGCCAGCAGCACCGGGGACTCGGAGGGCGATACGCAGTATTTT. Protein: CASSTGDSEGDTQYF.

The chain links TRBV30 to TRBJ1-2, with unresolved D. The CDR3 has 11 residues. CDR1 and CDR2 (germline): GTSNPN, SVGIG (reference sequence). The V and J ends lost 1 base and 5 bases respectively, with 5 bases between them. In nucleotides, the CDR3 is TGTGCCTGGAGTGAAACATATGGCTACACCTTC. As protein: CAWSETYGYTF.

A single count supports this clone. The rearrangement joins TRBV27 to TRBJ2-1; 7 nucleotides line up with TRBD1. CDR1 MNHEY and CDR2 SMNVEV come from the germline V gene (reference sequence). This CDR3 comprises 15 residues. The V and J ends lost 6 bases and 9 bases, in that order; junction bases with no gene match: 14. The CDR3 region is CASSLTAVRGPEQFF. The DNA of the CDR3 is TGTGCCAGCAGCCTTACCGCCGTAAGGGGGCCTGAGCAGTTCTTC.

The chain employs TRBV6-1 and TRBJ1-2, with 7 bases that match TRBD1. The CDR3 has 16 residues. The germline gives CDR1 MNHNS, CDR2 SASEGT. Trimming at V came to 2 bases and at J to 1 base, leaving 7 bases not matched to a gene. CDR3 sequence reads: CASSETYRGRNYGYTF. In DNA, the CDR3 is TGTGCCAGCAGTGAAACTTACAGGGGACGTAACTATGGCTACACCTTC.

CDR3 DNA sequence: TGTGCCAGCAGTTTTAATACCGGGGAGCTGTTTTTT. Residues: CASSFNTGELFF. The chain uses TRBV28 and TRBJ2-2; D not certain. The CDR3 loop spans 12 amino acids. Germline V gives CDR1 MDHEN, CDR2 SYDVKM. With 3 bases removed from V and 5 bases from J, the gap between germline ends came to 4 bases.

The chain joins TRBV9 to TRBJ2-5; TRBD1 is a possible D gene (7 bases). The germline V gene has CDR1 SGDLS and CDR2 YYNGEE. The length of the CDR3 is 15 residues. V shed 0 bases and J shed 3 bases, with 12 bases lying between them. The CDR3 DNA reads as TGTGCCAGCAGCGTAGGTGGCAGGGGGGAAGAGACCCAGTACTTC. It translates to CASSVGGRGEETQYF.

This clone was observed a single time. V is TRBV11-2 and J is TRBJ2-1, with 9 bases matching TRBD2. J lost 0 bases, V lost 3 bases, and 0 bases had no gene match. Germline CDR1 SGHAT, CDR2 FQNNGV. The length of the CDR3 is 15 residues. The CDR3 protein is CASSLTSGSYNEQFF. DNA of the CDR3: TGTGCCAGCAGCTTGACTAGCGGCTCCTACAATGAGCAGTTCTTC.

The V gene is TRBV7-8, the J gene TRBJ2-7, with TRBD2 matching 8 bases. From germline, CDR1 is SGHVS and CDR2 FQNEAQ. This CDR3 contains 14 residues. The junction had 7 bases not matched to a gene; V was cut back by 4 bases and J by 5 bases. DNA for the CDR3: TGTGCCAGCAGCTCACCGGGACTAGTCCACGAGCAGTACTTC. Translated: CASSSPGLVHEQYF. The complete variable domain, with remaining parts taken from reference TRBV7-8 and TRBJ2-7, reads GAGVSQSPRYKVAKRGQDVALRCDPISGHVSLFWYQQALGQGPEFLTYFQNEAQLDKSGLPSDRFFAERPEGSVSTLKIQRTQQEDSAVYLCASSSPGLVHEQYFGPGTRLTVT.

With respect to this clone: The junction differs from germline at one of its ends, possibly a read error. The chain has TRBV18 and TRBJ1-4; D is unclear. The germline gives CDR1 KGHSH, CDR2 LQKENI. The CDR3 contains 14 residues. CDR3: CASSLSATNEKLLF. CDR3 bases: TGTGCCAGCTCACTTAGTGCAACTAATGAAAAACTGCTTTTT. Together with reference TRBV18 and TRBJ1-4, the CDR3 gives the full variable domain: NAGVMQNPRHLVRRRGQEARLRCSPMKGHSHVYWYRQLPEEGLKFMVYLQKENIIDESGMPKERFSAEFPKEGPSILRIQQVVRGDSAAYFCASSLSATNEKLLFGSGTQLSVL.